This TCR beta chain originates from a study of blood T cell repertoires in COVID-19. Looking at the study overall: Both acute and convalescent COVID-19 samples were obtained from the United States, Italy and Spain. The analysed material was cDNA or gDNA that came from T cells, B-cell-depleted T cells, or PBMCs.

Authors' analysis steps: Reference gene primer amplification gave estimated nucleated cell counts. Method: immunoSEQ multiplex PCR; TCRdb's copy keeps in-frame clones and lacks some. V and J calls and clone size come straight from that table; D and trimming were deduced from the DNA. The sample records around 46,000 clones, around 86% being singletons. Between the trimmed V and J ends, which lost 0 bases and 1 base, there was a span of 12 bases. Germline V lookup: CDR1 MNHNS, CDR2 SASEGT. This CDR3 is 16 amino acids long. Sequencing was carried out using peripheral blood. This clonotype was obtained from a man in his forties or fifties with active COVID-19. The chain links TRBV6-1 to TRBJ1-1, with D possibly TRBD1 on 6 matching bases. CDR3 amino acids: CASSEARTDRNTEAFF. In DNA, the CDR3 is TGTGCCAGCAGTGAAGCGAGGACAGACAGGAACACTGAAGCTTTCTTT.